These T cell receptor beta chains were read from a single sample in a study of metastatic and nonmetastatic thyroid tumors. MiXCR was used by TCRdb to re-call the PCR reads. The data hold around 14,000 clones, with around 4% observed a single time. Material: tumor tissue. Source of these receptors: a female donor with papillary thyroid cancer or a benign thyroid nodule (not recorded which). Some clones in this sample may be carry-over from other donors' samples. The CDR3 runs from the conserved cysteine through the conserved F or W. The D gene is left open where the match is weak. The listing skips clone size in some rows; elsewhere it reads once, few, many or a size class.

D gene | CDR3 length | clone size | J gene | V gene | CDR3 protein | CDR3 DNA
TRBD1 | 15 | few | TRBJ2-7 | TRBV20-1 | CSARDEGQGIYEQYF | TGCAGTGCTAGAGATGAGGGACAGGGTATCTACGAGCAGTACTTC
. | 12 | few | TRBJ2-1 | TRBV28 | CASRRGYNEQFF | TGTGCCAGCAGAAGAGGGTACAATGAGCAGTTCTTC
. | 14 | large | TRBJ1-2 | TRBV7-2 | CASSPGGESYGYTF | TGTGCCAGCAGCCCCGGCGGGGAGTCCTATGGCTACACCTTC
. | 14 | . | TRBJ2-3 | TRBV6-2/TRBV6-3 | CASIDKRASDTQYF | TGTGCCAGCATTGACAAAAGGGCGTCAGATACGCAGTATTTT
. | 16 | . | TRBJ2-2 | TRBV24-1 | CATSDRGGANTGELFF | TGTGCCACCAGTGATCGGGGCGGAGCGAACACCGGGGAGCTGTTTTTT
TRBD2 | 15 | medium-sized | TRBJ2-5 | TRBV9 | CASSVRTSGIWDQYF | TGTGCCAGCAGCGTTCGGACTAGCGGGATTTGGGACCAGTACTTC
. | 16 | . | TRBJ2-7 | TRBV7-2 | CASSPSWDRSSYEQYF | TGTGCCAGCAGCCCGAGCTGGGACCGAAGCTCCTACGAGCAGTACTTC
TRBD2 | 14 | few | TRBJ2-5 | TRBV7-2 | CASSLAGGLETQYF | TGTGCCAGCTCCCTAGCGGGAGGGTTGGAGACCCAGTACTTC
. | 12 | few | TRBJ1-6 | TRBV28 | CASRDAMTTLHF | TGTGCCAGCCGGGACGCCATGACGACCCTCCACTTT
. | 14 | few | TRBJ2-7 | TRBV28 | CASSLAGARYEQCF | TGTGCCAGCAGTTTAGCGGGGGCCCGCTACGAGCAGTGCTTC
. | 16 | few | TRBJ2-2 | TRBV7-9 | CASSSLRGFGTGELFF | TGTGCCAGCAGCTCCCTCCGGGGTTTCGGCACCGGGGAGCTGTTTTTT
TRBD1 | 12 | large | TRBJ2-7 | TRBV6-5 | CASSYLVGQKYF | TGTGCCAGCAGTTACCTGGTGGGACAGAAGTACTTC
TRBD2 | 16 | . | TRBJ2-1 | TRBV5-1 | CASSLRYSGSYNEQFF | TGCGCCAGCAGCTTGAGGTATAGCGGGTCCTACAATGAGCAGTTCTTC
. | 15 | . | TRBJ2-3 | TRBV6-2/TRBV6-3 | CASSRLTGSGGTQYF | TGTGCCAGCAGTCGCCTCACAGGGTCCGGCGGTACGCAGTATTTT
. | 15 | . | TRBJ1-1 | TRBV28 | CASSGTVRMNTEAFF | TGTGCCAGCAGTGGGACGGTCCGCATGAACACTGAAGCTTTCTTT
TRBD1 | 15 | few | TRBJ1-1 | TRBV6-2/TRBV6-3 | CASPGQGGVGTEAFF | TGTGCCAGTCCGGGACAGGGGGGAGTCGGCACTGAAGCTTTCTTT
. | 15 | few | TRBJ2-6 | TRBV28 | CASSRTGPGANVLTF | TGTGCCAGCAGCCGTACAGGGCCTGGGGCCAACGTCCTGACTTTC
. | 15 | few | TRBJ1-1 | TRBV14 | CASSQVYNGRTEAFF | TGTGCCAGCAGCCAAGTCTACAACGGACGAACTGAAGCTTTCTTT
. | 14 | few | TRBJ2-5 | TRBV6-9 | CASSYGGAGETQYF | TGTGCCAGCAGTTACGGCGGGGCCGGGGAGACCCAGTACTTC
. | 14 | few | TRBJ1-1 | TRBV6-6 | CASSYSITGNEAFF | TGTGCCAGCAGTTACTCGATCACCGGAAATGAAGCTTTCTTT
. | 14 | few | TRBJ2-3 | TRBV27 | CASSRTGTTDTQYF | TGTGCCAGCAGCCGAACAGGGACAACAGATACGCAGTATTTT
TRBD2 | 15 | . | TRBJ2-2 | TRBV27 | CASSRAGGFTGELFF | TGTGCCAGCAGCAGAGCGGGAGGGTTCACCGGGGAGCTGTTTTTT
TRBD1 | 14 | . | TRBJ2-7 | TRBV12-3/TRBV12-4 | CASSLWDRSYEQYF | TGTGCCAGCAGTTTATGGGACAGGTCCTACGAGCAGTACTTC
. | 13 | few | TRBJ1-6 | TRBV11-2 | CASSWARDSPLHF | TGTGCCAGCAGCTGGGCTAGGGATTCACCCCTCCACTTT
. | 13 | few | TRBJ2-3 | TRBV6-1 | CASSDALFSAQYF | TGTGCCAGCAGCGACGCCCTTTTTAGTGCGCAGTATTTT
TRBD1 | 13 | . | TRBJ1-1 | TRBV19 | CASSGQGWPEAFF | TGTGCCAGTAGTGGACAGGGGTGGCCTGAAGCTTTCTTT
TRBD2 | 14 | . | TRBJ2-5 | TRBV2 | CASSGRRGAETQYF | TGTGCCAGCAGTGGACGGCGGGGGGCGGAGACCCAGTACTTC
TRBD2 | 13 | large | TRBJ2-3 | TRBV6-1 | CASSYTVGGTQYF | TGTGCCAGCAGTTACACCGTGGGGGGGACGCAGTATTTT
TRBD1 | 15 | . | TRBJ1-2 | TRBV5-1 | CASSLDSGGLYGYTF | TGCGCCAGCAGCTTGGACTCAGGGGGGCTCTATGGCTACACCTTC
. | 17 | few | TRBJ2-3 | TRBV24-1 | CATSRGAGSFSTDTQYF | TGTGCCACCAGCCGGGGCGCCGGGAGTTTCAGCACAGATACGCAGTATTTT
. | 14 | . | TRBJ2-2 | TRBV11-2 | CASSTTRGTGELFF | TGTGCCAGCAGCACCACCAGGGGAACCGGGGAGCTGTTTTTT
TRBD1 | 14 | . | TRBJ2-2 | TRBV7-9 | CASSQTGDTGELFF | TGTGCCAGCAGCCAAACAGGGGACACCGGGGAGCTGTTTTTT
TRBD1 | 13 | . | TRBJ1-2 | TRBV28 | CASTQTGGRGYTF | TGTGCCAGCACCCAGACAGGGGGCAGGGGCTACACCTTC
. | 15 | . | TRBJ2-7 | TRBV11-3 | CASGAVSGGHYEQYF | TGTGCCAGCGGAGCAGTGTCAGGGGGGCACTACGAGCAGTACTTC
. | 14 | . | TRBJ1-2 | TRBV28 | CASSGQGADYGYTF | TGTGCCAGCAGTGGTCAAGGGGCGGACTATGGCTACACCTTC
TRBD2 | 16 | . | TRBJ2-5 | TRBV5-5 | CASSKTSGSGRETQYF | TGTGCCAGCAGCAAGACTAGCGGGAGTGGGCGAGAGACCCAGTACTTC
. | 15 | . | TRBJ1-4 | TRBV20-1 | CSARDPEQTNEKLFF | TGCAGTGCTAGAGATCCAGAACAGACTAATGAAAAACTGTTTTTT
. | 11 | few | TRBJ1-4 | TRBV30 | CAWSVQAELFF | TGTGCCTGGAGTGTACAGGCAGAACTGTTTTTT
. | 11 | few | TRBJ2-7 | TRBV2 | CASSGTAEQYF | TGTGCCAGCAGTGGGACTGCCGAGCAGTACTTC
. | 13 | . | TRBJ1-2 | TRBV6-1 | CASTGTPYYGYTF | TGTGCCAGCACCGGGACACCCTACTATGGCTACACCTTC
. | 15 | . | TRBJ2-7 | TRBV6-1 | CASRNPGQSSYEQYF | TGTGCCAGCAGAAACCCCGGACAGAGCTCCTACGAGCAGTACTTC
. | 13 | . | TRBJ2-7 | TRBV6-1 | CASSIDQLRGQYF | TGTGCCAGCAGTATAGACCAGCTCAGGGGGCAGTACTTC
TRBD2 | 18 | . | TRBJ2-2 | TRBV27 | CASKGLAGVEADTGELFF | TGTGCCAGCAAGGGACTAGCGGGGGTTGAAGCTGACACCGGGGAGCTGTTTTTT
TRBD2 | 15 | few | TRBJ2-1 | TRBV20-1 | CSARAGGSPYNEQFF | TGCAGTGCTAGAGCGGGAGGGTCCCCCTACAATGAGCAGTTCTTC
TRBD2 | 13 | . | TRBJ2-7 | TRBV5-6 | CASSTSGTYEQYF | TGTGCCAGCAGTACTAGCGGGACCTACGAGCAGTACTTC
. | 14 | . | TRBJ1-3 | TRBV19 | CASRGGSSGNTIYF | TGTGCCAGTCGCGGCGGGAGCTCTGGAAACACCATATATTTT
. | 15 | . | TRBJ2-1 | TRBV7-9 | CASSATSVRMVEQFF | TGTGCCAGCAGCGCGACGAGCGTCAGGATGGTTGAGCAGTTCTTC
. | 13 | few | TRBJ2-7 | TRBV15 | CATSRDRTYEQYF | TGTGCCACCAGCAGGGACAGAACCTACGAGCAGTACTTC
. | 16 | medium-sized | TRBJ1-2 | TRBV7-9 | CASSLDGGTAEGGYTF | TGTGCCAGCAGCTTAGACGGGGGGACCGCAGAAGGTGGCTACACCTTC
TRBD2 | 14 | . | TRBJ2-1 | TRBV6-1 | CASSERGLHDEQFF | TGTGCCAGCAGTGAAAGGGGACTACATGATGAGCAGTTCTTC
TRBD1 | 18 | many | TRBJ1-3 | TRBV6-1 | CASSPLGQGQGSGNTIYF | TGTGCCAGCAGTCCACTAGGGCAGGGACAGGGCTCTGGAAACACCATATATTTT
. | 14 | few | TRBJ1-5 | TRBV28 | CASSSEAGNQPQHF | TGTGCCAGCAGTTCCGAGGCAGGGAATCAGCCCCAGCATTTT
. | 11 | . | TRBJ2-2 | TRBV6-1 | CASSRAGELFF | TGTGCCAGCAGCCGAGCCGGGGAGCTGTTTTTT